What follows are 27 T cell receptor beta chains derived from one specimen sequenced in a study of T cells in Graves' hyperthyroidism and ophthalmopathy. The investigators amplified TCR beta CDR3 regions from RNA transcripts. An initial round of RT-PCR targeting the TCR CDR3 relied on the HTBI primer set. MiXCR, applied by TCRdb to the multiplex PCR reads, yields one record per CDR3 protein. The sample contains hundreds of thousands of distinct CDR3 sequences, 15% of which appear only once. Source material: blood. The receptor set was obtained from a woman in her twenties or thirties with Graves' hyperthyroidism.

Many counts were recorded for this clonotype. This rearrangement joins TRBV24-1 to TRBJ1-1; unclear D gene. Trimming cost V 2 bases and J 0 bases, with 3 bases left between them. Germline CDR1 and CDR2: KGHDR and SFDVKD. The CDR3 has 13 residues. For the CDR3, the DNA is TGTGCCACCAGTGATTGGATGAACACTGAAGCTTTCTTT. It is translated as CATSDWMNTEAFF.

Regarding this clonotype: Since a much larger clone is just one base distant, this may be a read error. The V and J genes are TRBV29-1 and TRBJ2-1, with unresolved D. V lost 0 bases to trimming and J lost 9 bases, with 9 bases between them. The length of the CDR3 is 12 residues. In germline, CDR1 is SQVTM, CDR2 ANQGSEA. The CDR3 DNA sequence: TGCAGCGTTGAAGAGTGGAGAAGTGAGCAGTTCTTC. Its translation is CSVEEWRSEQFF.

In DNA form, the CDR3 reads TGTGCCAGCAGCTTAGAAGTCTCCCGGTACAATGAGCAGTTCTTC. Residues: CASSLEVSRYNEQFF. This chain links TRBV7-2 with TRBJ2-1; D is ambiguous. Germline-derived CDR1 and CDR2 are SGHTA and FQGNSA. The V end was cut by 1 base, the J end by 4 bases, with 11 bases between. The CDR3 extends over 15 amino acids.

This clonotype was detected only a few times. V usage is TRBV18 and J usage is TRBJ1-4, with D perhaps TRBD1 (6 bases). The germline CDR1 and CDR2 sequences are KGHSH and LQKENI. V was clipped by 3 bases and J by 8 bases, with 16 bases between them. The CDR3 extends over 15 amino acids. The CDR3 protein is CASSPRTAAAEKLFF. The CDR3 DNA follows: TGTGCCAGCTCACCTCGGACAGCCGCCGCAGAAAAACTGTTTTTT.

V usage is TRBV4-1 and J usage is TRBJ2-2, with a possible D match to TRBD2 (5 bases). Trimming removed 3 bases at V and 7 bases at J, with 12 bases between. This CDR3 spans 14 amino acids. The germline V gene has CDR1 MGHRA and CDR2 YSYEKL. CDR3 loop: CASSQGPLDGELFF. The CDR3 coding sequence is TGCGCCAGCAGCCAGGGTCCACTAGACGGGGAGCTGTTTTTT.

CDR3 sequence: CASSTTNRGLDTEAFF. For the CDR3, the DNA is TGTGCCAGTAGTACGACTAACAGGGGGTTGGACACTGAAGCTTTCTTT. The chain has TRBV19 and TRBJ1-1; 8 bases match TRBD1. This CDR3 contains 16 residues. Germline-derived CDR1 and CDR2 are LNHDA and SQIVND (reference sequence). The V gene end was trimmed by 4 bases and the J gene end by 3 bases; junction bases not matched to a gene: 10. Full variable domain (rest looked up from reference TRBV19 and TRBJ1-1): DGGITQSPKYLFRKEGQNVTLSCEQNLNHDAMYWYRQDPGQGLRLIYYSQIVNDFQKGDIAEGYSVSREKKESFPLTVTSAQKNPTAFYLCASSTTNRGLDTEAFFGQGTRLTVV.

This clonotype was counted a few times. This rearrangement joins TRBV9 to TRBJ2-3; 10 nucleotides align to TRBD1. Unmatched junction bases numbered 9, after V lost 4 bases and J lost 7 bases. In germline, CDR1 is SGDLS, CDR2 YYNGEE. The CDR3 runs 15 residues. The CDR3 sequence is CASSPKGQGFHTQYF. The CDR3 DNA is TGTGCCAGCAGCCCGAAGGGACAGGGGTTTCATACGCAGTATTTT.

This clonotype was picked up many times. The rearrangement uses TRBV27 and TRBJ2-3; maybe TRBD2 (5 bases). The CDR3 length is 16 residues. V lost 3 bases, J lost 3 bases, and 16 bases lay in between. The V gene's germline CDR1 is MNHEY and CDR2 SMNVEV (reference sequence). The CDR3 DNA is TGTGCCAGCAGTTTCCTAGCAGCCCCGGGAACAGATACGCAGTATTTT. Translated, it gives CASSFLAAPGTDTQYF.

This clonotype was observed at least ten times. The chain is built from TRBV28 and TRBJ2-1; 7 bases are shared with TRBD2. The CDR3 sequence is 16 residues long. Germline assignment: CDR1 MDHEN and CDR2 SYDVKM. V was pared by 5 bases and J by 7 bases, with 14 bases of the junction left unmatched. The DNA for the CDR3 is TGTGCCAGCAGTCCTCGCGAGGGAGGGCCAGGAAATGAGCAGTTCTTC. This sequence encodes CASSPREGGPGNEQFF.

There are many counts of this clonotype. The rearrangement links TRBV3-1 to TRBJ1-5; no reliable D call. Germline V gives CDR1 LGHDT, CDR2 YNNKEL (reference sequence). The V gene lost 0 bases and the J gene lost 12 bases, with 18 bases spanning the gap. The CDR3 spans 15 residues. The CDR3 protein is CASSQETSMGFDQHF. The CDR3 bases are TGTGCCAGCAGCCAAGAAACCTCGATGGGGTTCGACCAGCATTTT. The entire variable domain, with the rest obtained from reference TRBV3-1 and TRBJ1-5, is as follows: DTAVSQTPKYLVTQMGNDKSIKCEQNLGHDTMYWYKQDSKKFLKIMFSYNNKELIINETVPNRFSPKSPDKAHLNLHINSLELGDSAVYFCASSQETSMGFDQHFGDGTRLSIL.

About this clonotype: A single base separates this from a much larger clone, so it may be a read error. The rearrangement links TRBV6-1 to TRBJ2-1; 9 bases map to TRBD1. CDR1 and CDR2 (germline): MNHNS, SASEGT. There are 15 residues in the CDR3. The chain's CDR3 is CANSKFGTGNNEQFF. The CDR3 nucleotides read TGTGCCAACAGTAAATTTGGGACAGGGAACAATGAGCAGTTCTTC.

In this sample, this clonotype turned up many times. This chain joins TRBV20-1 and TRBJ2-3; no definite D call. Germline lookup yields CDR1 DFQATT and CDR2 SNEGSKA (reference sequence). The CDR3 loop spans 13 amino acids. Trimming shortened V by 5 bases and J by 3 bases, and 12 bases separated the two germline ends. The CDR3 DNA sequence: TGCAGTGCTCCCCGCGTAGGAACAGATACGCAGTATTTT. Amino acid sequence: CSAPRVGTDTQYF.

This clonotype was counted ten times or more. V is TRBV3-1 and J is TRBJ2-2, with D possibly matching TRBD2 (5 bases). CDR1 LGHDT and CDR2 YNNKEL come from the germline V gene (reference sequence). Trimming took 4 bases from V and 5 from J, leaving 14 bases between them. The CDR3 totals 15 residues. The DNA of the CDR3 is TGTGCCAGCAGCCCTGGCGTGGGAGCAACCGGGGAGCTGTTTTTT. Translating it yields CASSPGVGATGELFF. The full variable domain, its missing parts supplied by reference TRBV3-1 and TRBJ2-2, is DTAVSQTPKYLVTQMGNDKSIKCEQNLGHDTMYWYKQDSKKFLKIMFSYNNKELIINETVPNRFSPKSPDKAHLNLHINSLELGDSAVYFCASSPGVGATGELFFGEGSRLTVL.

The table lists this clonotype with many counts. The V gene is TRBV6-6, the J gene TRBJ2-7; the D gene is possibly TRBD1 (5 bases). The CDR3 runs to 13 residues. V was shortened by 2 bases and J by 7 bases, with 12 bases between the two germline ends. Germline V gene sequence: CDR1 MNHNY, CDR2 SVGAGI (reference sequence). The chain's CDR3 is CASSYPARAEQYF. The CDR3 DNA reads as TGTGCCAGCAGTTACCCCGCCAGGGCGGAGCAGTACTTC.

This clonotype was counted many times. The J gene is TRBJ2-1, the V gene TRBV3-1; the D gene is possibly TRBD1 (7 bases). The CDR3 extends over 14 amino acids. The germline V and J ends were trimmed by 4 bases and 5 bases, with 12 bases remaining between them. In germline, CDR1 is LGHDT, CDR2 YNNKEL (reference sequence). The CDR3 DNA sequence: TGTGCCAGCAGCCGTCAGGGGGGCGACAATGAGCAGTTCTTC. Its protein is CASSRQGGDNEQFF.

Remarks on this clonotype: A read error may explain this, as a much larger clone is one base away. The J gene is TRBJ1-2, the V gene TRBV5-5; weak D call: TRBD1 (5 bases). This CDR3 contains 14 residues. Per the germline V gene, CDR1 is SGHKS and CDR2 is YYEKEE (reference sequence). CDR3 loop: CGSSLAGPGGGYTF. DNA for the CDR3: TGTGGCAGCAGCTTGGCAGGTCCGGGGGGTGGCTACACCTTC.

The chain carries TRBV7-8 and TRBJ2-5; 7 bases are a match to TRBD1. Germline loops: CDR1 SGHVS, CDR2 FQNEAQ. The V and J ends lost 6 bases and 5 bases, in that order; junction bases with no gene match: 15. The length of the CDR3 is 16 residues. The CDR3 DNA reads as TGTGCCAGCAGGGCTACCGGACAGGTTCTTTGGGAGACCCAGTACTTC. Translated, it gives CASRATGQVLWETQYF.

The V gene is TRBV7-8, the J gene TRBJ1-3, with D perhaps matching TRBD1 (6 bases). Germline V lookup: CDR1 SGHVS, CDR2 FQNEAQ. The V and J ends lost 5 bases and 7 bases respectively, with 21 bases between them. The CDR3 spans 16 residues. The CDR3, as DNA: TGTGCCAGCAGCCTAAGGCGGGGGCTAAGACGCAACACCATATATTTT. It yields the protein CASSLRRGLRRNTIYF.

This clonotype was detected many times. The chain couples TRBV7-6 to TRBJ2-7; D remains unclear. Per the germline V gene, CDR1 is SGHVS and CDR2 is FNYEAQ. CDR3 size: 13 residues. V was pared by 4 bases and J by 5 bases, with 12 bases between. CDR3 loop: CASSSHSWDEQYF. CDR3 coding DNA: TGTGCCAGCAGCTCCCACTCTTGGGACGAGCAGTACTTC.

This clonotype came up many times. The CDR3 coding sequence is TGTGCCAGCAAGGTAGGGGCCGGAGCTGAAGCTTTCTTT. Translation gives CASKVGAGAEAFF. The V gene is TRBV28, the J gene TRBJ1-1; tentative D call: TRBD1 (5 bases). In germline, CDR1 is MDHEN, CDR2 SYDVKM. Trimming cost V 7 bases and J 6 bases, with 15 bases left between them. The CDR3 is 13 amino acids.

The CDR3: CASRRDSFYEQYF. The CDR3 DNA reads TGCGCCAGCCGGAGGGACAGTTTCTACGAGCAGTACTTC. The chain employs TRBV10-1 and TRBJ2-7, with D tentatively TRBD1 (7 bases). V was clipped by 8 bases and J by 3 bases, with 14 bases between them. This CDR3 has 13 amino acids. The germline CDR1 and CDR2 sequences are WNHNN and SYGVQD (reference sequence).

This clonotype was found a few times. This chain links TRBV28 with TRBJ1-5, with 8 nucleotides matching TRBD1. Germline loops: CDR1 MDHEN, CDR2 SYDVKM. Trimming took 7 bases from V and 6 from J; bases not matched to a gene: 11. The CDR3 spans 15 residues. The CDR3 here is CASNITGGLGQPQHF. As DNA, the CDR3 is TGTGCCAGCAACATTACAGGGGGGTTGGGTCAGCCCCAGCATTTT. The variable domain in full, with the rest retrieved from reference TRBV28 and TRBJ1-5, is DVKVTQSSRYLVKRTGEKVFLECVQDMDHENMFWYRQDPGLGLRLIYFSYDVKMKEKGDIPEGYSVSREKKERFSLILESASTNQTSMYLCASNITGGLGQPQHFGDGTRLSIL.

This rearrangement joins TRBV5-1 to TRBJ2-7; the match to TRBD1 covers 7 bases. The J segment lost 0 bases and the V segment lost 2 bases, leaving 5 bases of the junction unmatched. The V gene's germline CDR1 is SGHRS and CDR2 YFSETQ. This CDR3 region has 15 residues. CDR3 coding DNA: TGCGCCAGCAGCTTAGGACAGGACATCTCCTACGAGCAGTACTTC. Translation: CASSLGQDISYEQYF.

The sample holds a few counts of this clonotype. The chain employs TRBV6-1 and TRBJ1-3, with D maybe TRBD1 (6 bases). Looked up from germline, CDR1 is MNHNS and CDR2 is SASEGT. Trimming removed 3 bases at V and 2 bases at J, with 11 bases between. The CDR3 totals 15 residues. Here the CDR3 reads CASSEVAGAGNTIYF. CDR3 nucleotide sequence: TGTGCCAGCAGTGAGGTGGCAGGGGCTGGAAACACCATATATTTT.

This clonotype was counted a few times. The chain recombines TRBV15 with TRBJ1-4; D is perhaps TRBD1 (6 bases). The CDR3 loop spans 15 amino acids. Germline values: CDR1 LNHNV, CDR2 YYDKDF (reference sequence). Trimming took off 3 bases at V and 1 base at J, with 9 bases between the two ends. CDR3: CATSRGRGTNEKLFF. DNA of the CDR3: TGTGCCACCAGCAGGGGCAGGGGAACTAATGAAAAACTGTTTTTT. The full variable domain, its missing parts supplied by reference TRBV15 and TRBJ1-4, is DAMVIQNPRYQVTQFGKPVTLSCSQTLNHNVMYWYQQKSSQAPKLLFHYYDKDFNNEADTPDNFQSRRPNTSFCFLDIRSPGLGDTAMYLCATSRGRGTNEKLFFGSGTQLSVL.

V is TRBV4-1 and J is TRBJ2-4; D is perhaps TRBD2 (5 bases). Trimming pared 0 bases from V and 3 bases from J, leaving 12 bases between. The germline V gene encodes CDR1 MGHRA and CDR2 YSYEKL. The CDR3 totals 16 residues. In DNA, the CDR3 is TGCGCCAGCAGCCAAGATCACGGGATAGGCAAAAACATTCAGTACTTC. It yields the protein CASSQDHGIGKNIQYF.

This clonotype was recorded many times. The V and J genes are TRBV10-3 and TRBJ1-2, with D hard to call. V was clipped by 2 bases and J by 2 bases, with 6 bases between them. Germline V gene data show CDR1 as ENHRY and CDR2 as SYGVKD. This CDR3 has 13 amino acids. The DNA of the CDR3 is TGTGCCATCAGTGAGGACTTGAACTATGGCTACACCTTC. Protein sequence: CAISEDLNYGYTF.